This passage covers 21 T cell receptor beta chains from one sample sequenced in a study of T-cell reconstitution after alpha-beta-depleted transplantation in children. Preparation of the TCRbeta library was carried out with unique molecular identifiers. TCRdb ran MiXCR on the PCR reads and lists one entry per CDR3 protein. The sample contains about 640,000 distinct CDR3 sequences, approximately 16% of which appear only once. This specimen consisted of PBMCs from the stem cell graft donor, obtained from the stem cell graft. The receptors shown here come from a human donor who donated a stem cell graft to a child with acute myeloid leukemia.

The chain links TRBV11-2 to TRBJ1-1, with TRBD1 identical over 7 bases. The length of the CDR3 is 12 residues. CDR1 SGHAT and CDR2 FQNNGV come from the germline V gene. Trimming took 5 bases from V and 8 from J; bases not matched to a gene: 5. DNA for the CDR3: TGTGCCAGCAGCCCGGGGGACAGCGAAGCTTTCTTT. This sequence encodes CASSPGDSEAFF.

The chain recombines TRBV5-1 with TRBJ2-7; D is undetermined. This CDR3 comprises 15 residues. Germline CDR1 and CDR2: SGHRS and YFSETQ. With 0 bases removed from V and 1 base from J, the gap between germline ends came to 11 bases. The CDR3: CASSLAASASYEQYF. Here the CDR3 DNA reads TGCGCCAGCAGCTTGGCGGCCTCCGCGTCCTACGAGCAGTACTTC.

The table lists this clonotype with many counts. The chain couples TRBV4-3 to TRBJ2-7; TRBD1 aligns across 9 bases. Germline CDR1 reads LGHNA; CDR2 reads YSLEER. The ends lost 0 bases at V and 4 bases at J; junction bases unmatched: 4. The CDR3 runs 15 residues. CDR3 bases: TGCGCCAGCAGCCAAGACCGGGACAGGGCGTACGAGCAGTACTTC. Protein product: CASSQDRDRAYEQYF.

The chain has TRBV28 and TRBJ2-3, with D uncertain. The ends were cut back, 8 bases at V and 0 bases at J, with 9 bases in the middle. From germline, CDR1 is MDHEN and CDR2 SYDVKM. There are 13 residues in the CDR3. CDR3 coding DNA: TGTGCCAGCGGCGGAATTAGCACAGATACGCAGTATTTT. Protein: CASGGISTDTQYF.

The table lists this clonotype with a few counts. The rearrangement uses TRBV21-1 and TRBJ2-7; the table gives TRBD1 as D, unverified against the DNA. TRBV21-1 is a recognized pseudogene. There are 15 residues in the CDR3. The CDR3 nucleotides are TGTGCCAGCAGCAAGACCCGCAGGGTCTGCTACGAGCAGTACTTC. The encoded protein is CASSKTRRVCYEQYF.

The table lists this clonotype with a few counts. The chain recombines TRBV24-1 with TRBJ2-2, with 7 bases fitting TRBD1. V shed 3 bases and J 5 bases; nucleotides not matched to a gene: 8. CDR1 is KGHDR, CDR2 SFDVKD, per germline. The CDR3 contains 16 residues. Here the CDR3 DNA reads TGTGCCACCAGTGATAACCGGGACAGAGATACCGGGGAGCTGTTTTTT. This gives the protein CATSDNRDRDTGELFF.

The chain has TRBV7-8 and TRBJ2-5; a possible D gene is TRBD1 (6 bases). Germline V CDR1 and CDR2: SGHVS, FQNEAQ. The CDR3 spans 13 residues. The V gene lost 5 bases and the J gene lost 3 bases, with 10 bases spanning the gap. CDR3 amino acids: CASSARGEETQYF. The DNA for the CDR3 is TGTGCCAGCAGCGCCAGGGGTGAAGAGACCCAGTACTTC.

This clonotype was seen a handful of times. The rearrangement uses TRBV4-2 and TRBJ2-4; 8 bases line up with TRBD1. The CDR3 covers 16 residues. J lost 6 bases, V lost 0 bases, and 7 bases had no gene match. Per the germline V gene, CDR1 is LGHNA and CDR2 is YNFKEQ. The CDR3 is CASSQELQGGTNIQYF. CDR3 coding DNA: TGTGCCAGCAGCCAAGAGCTACAGGGGGGAACAAACATTCAGTACTTC.

A single count supports this clonotype. The chain links TRBV11-1 to TRBJ1-4; 7 bases are shared with TRBD1. Per germline, CDR1 SGHAT and CDR2 FQDESV (reference sequence). This CDR3 spans 15 amino acids. The trim removed 0 bases at V and 3 bases at J, leaving 1 base unmatched. DNA of the CDR3: TGTGCCAGCAGCTTAGCCGGGACAGCTAATGAAAAACTGTTTTTT. Translating it yields CASSLAGTANEKLFF. Full variable domain (outside the CDR3, taken from reference TRBV11-1 and TRBJ1-4): EAEVAQSPRYKITEKSQAVAFWCDPISGHATLYWYRQILGQGPELLVQFQDESVVDDSQLPKDRFSAERLKGVDSTLKIQPAELGDSAMYLCASSLAGTANEKLFFGSGTQLSVL.

This clonotype was recorded at least ten times. The J gene is TRBJ2-1, the V gene TRBV12-3 or TRBV12-4; D is unresolved. This CDR3 has 13 amino acids. Trimming pared 6 bases from V and 0 bases from J, leaving 6 bases between. The CDR3 DNA reads as TGTGCCAGCAGCCCCTTCTCCTACAATGAGCAGTTCTTC. Translation gives CASSPFSYNEQFF.

At least ten counts were recorded for this clonotype. The chain joins TRBV7-2 to TRBJ2-7; the D call may be TRBD1 or TRBD2 (5 bases each). The CDR3 is 14 amino acids. Trimming shortened V by 5 bases and J by 4 bases, and 15 bases separated the two germline ends. CDR1 and CDR2 from the germline V gene are SGHTA and FQGNSA. CDR3 coding DNA: TGTGCCAGCAGCACCCCGGGACCGGTATACGAGCAGTACTTC. It encodes CASSTPGPVYEQYF. Full variable domain (remainder filled in from reference TRBV7-2 and TRBJ2-7): GAGVSQSPSNKVTEKGKDVELRCDPISGHTALYWYRQSLGQGLEFLIYFQGNSAPDKSGLPSDRFSAERTGGSVSTLTIQRTQQEDSAVYLCASSTPGPVYEQYFGPGTRLTVT.

This clonotype has at least ten counts. The V gene is TRBV12-3 or TRBV12-4, the J gene TRBJ1-5; TRBD1 might be the D (5 bases). Between the trimmed V and J ends, which lost 6 bases and 3 bases, there was a span of 12 bases. This CDR3 spans 14 amino acids. The CDR3 reads CASRADTTNQPQHF. CDR3 nucleotide sequence: TGTGCCAGCAGAGCGGACACGACCAATCAGCCCCAGCATTTT.

The chain employs TRBV5-1 and TRBJ2-6; D call uncertain. Trimming stripped 5 bases from V and 0 bases from J, with 15 bases between. Germline assignment: CDR1 SGHRS and CDR2 YFSETQ. The CDR3 is 17 amino acids. Here the CDR3 reads CASRVGQTPSGANVLTF. The CDR3 nucleotides read TGCGCCAGCAGGGTGGGCCAAACGCCCTCTGGGGCCAACGTCCTGACTTTC. The whole variable domain, remainder taken from reference TRBV5-1 and TRBJ2-6, is KAGVTQTPRYLIKTRGQQVTLSCSPISGHRSVSWYQQTPGQGLQFLFEYFSETQRNKGNFPGRFSGRQFSNSRSEMNVSTLELGDSALYLCASRVGQTPSGANVLTFGAGSRLTVL.

This clonotype was counted only a few times. The chain joins TRBV5-1 to TRBJ2-1; the D gene is possibly TRBD2 (6 bases). This CDR3 comprises 17 residues. With 3 bases removed from V and 6 bases from J, the gap between germline ends came to 22 bases. Germline-derived CDR1 and CDR2 are SGHRS and YFSETQ. CDR3 coding DNA: TGCGCCAGCAGCTCCACCTTGCGGGAAGGGCTACGCAATGAGCAGTTCTTC. It yields the protein CASSSTLREGLRNEQFF.

This clonotype was detected many times. This chain links TRBV20-1 with TRBJ2-1; either TRBD1 or TRBD2 may fit D (6 bases each). The CDR3 contains 15 residues. Germline CDR1 is DFQATT and CDR2 is SNEGSKA (reference sequence). Trimming cost V 3 bases and J 2 bases, with 14 bases left between them. In DNA form, the CDR3 reads TGCAGTGCTAGGACGAAAGGGGGGCCCTACAATGAGCAGTTCTTC. Translated: CSARTKGGPYNEQFF.

In its sample, this clonotype was seen a few times. For the CDR3, the DNA is TGTGCCAGCAGTCCTCGGGCGGACGGAACCTACGAGCAGTACTTC. Its translation: CASSPRADGTYEQYF. This sequence joins TRBV27 and TRBJ2-7; D unclear. V lost 5 bases and J lost 2, with 16 bases in between. Per the germline V gene, CDR1 is MNHEY and CDR2 is SMNVEV (reference sequence). This CDR3 is 15 amino acids long.

The rearrangement joins TRBV24-1 to TRBJ2-1; D is possibly TRBD1 (6 bases). V was clipped by 4 bases and J by 0 bases, with 15 bases between them. The CDR3 extends over 17 amino acids. CDR1 and CDR2 (germline): KGHDR, SFDVKD. The CDR3 DNA sequence: TGTGCCACCAGTGAGCCTACAGGGACCCCCTCCTACAATGAGCAGTTCTTC. This encodes CATSEPTGTPSYNEQFF.

Points on this clonotype: A read error is possible here, since a much larger clone lies one base away. The rearrangement uses TRBV7-2 and TRBJ2-1; D is perhaps TRBD2 (5 bases). The germline V gene encodes CDR1 SGHTA and CDR2 FQGNSA. The CDR3 is 14 residues long. V gave up 6 bases and J gave up 5 bases, with 14 bases separating them. CDR3 residues: CASRLIEGDNEQFF. The CDR3 region has the DNA TGTGCCAGCAGGTTAATCGAGGGCGACAATGAGCAGTTCTTC.

This clonotype occurred many times. The chain employs TRBV20-1 and TRBJ1-1; D may be TRBD1 (6 bases). Germline values: CDR1 DFQATT, CDR2 SNEGSKA (reference sequence). Trimming removed 3 bases at V and 2 bases at J, with 19 bases between. This CDR3 has 16 residues. The CDR3 DNA sequence: TGCAGTGCTAGGCCGACAGGCCAAGTATTCAACACTGAAGCTTTCTTT. This encodes CSARPTGQVFNTEAFF.

This clonotype was picked up a small number of times. V gene TRBV7-2 combines with J gene TRBJ2-7; TRBD1 agrees at 10 bases. The CDR3 has 15 residues. The germline gives CDR1 SGHTA, CDR2 FQGNSA. J lost 7 bases, V lost 1 base, and 7 bases had no gene match. CDR3 sequence reads: CASSLVEGQGREQYF. The DNA for the CDR3 is TGTGCCAGCAGCTTAGTTGAGGGACAGGGGAGGGAGCAGTACTTC.

The V call is TRBV7-9, the J call TRBJ2-5; D might be TRBD2 (5 bases). The CDR3 covers 15 residues. Germline V gene lookup returns CDR1 SEHNR and CDR2 FQNEAQ (reference sequence). Trimming shortened V by 4 bases and J by 2 bases, and 14 bases separated the two germline ends. In DNA, the CDR3 is TGTGCCAGCAGCTCTCCGAGGACTCTTCAAGAGACCCAGTACTTC. It translates to CASSSPRTLQETQYF. The full variable domain, in which reference TRBV7-9 and TRBJ2-5 provide the parts outside the CDR3, is DTGVSQNPRHKITKRGQNVTFRCDPISEHNRLYWYRQTLGQGPEFLTYFQNEAQLEKSRLLSDRFSAERPKGSFSTLEIQRTEQGDSAMYLCASSSPRTLQETQYFGPGTRLLVL.